The 22 T cell receptor beta chains reported below all come from one sample, sequenced in a study of beta chain features in type 1 diabetes. Overall study results and limits: Type 1 diabetes patients had moderately but significantly shorter TCRB CDR3s in all four CD4+ subsets.

The antigens for these receptors are not known. The sequenced template was cDNA made from the entire isolated RNA. Repertoires were generated with immunoSEQ multiplex PCR, while TCRdb's copy carries only in-frame clones and drops some. The data show 20,000 to 25,000 clones, around three fifths seen once. What was sequenced was stem cell memory CD4+ T cells from blood. The receptors were sampled from a young man with type 1 diabetes.

This clone was detected a few times. The genes are TRBV18 and TRBJ2-3; 9 bases are shared with TRBD2. The length of the CDR3 is 17 residues. Germline V lookup: CDR1 KGHSH, CDR2 LQKENI. Trimming took 6 bases from V and 0 from J; bases not matched to a gene: 10. The CDR3 bases are TGTGCCAGCTCTAGACTTACTAGCGGGCGAAGCACAGATACGCAGTATTTT. As protein: CASSRLTSGRSTDTQYF.

The chain links TRBV7-2 to TRBJ1-2; 9 positions match TRBD1. This CDR3 has 13 residues. Trimming removed 1 base from V and 6 bases from J; junction bases left unmatched: 0. Germline-derived CDR1 and CDR2 are SGHTA and FQGNSA. The DNA for the CDR3 is TGTGCCAGCAGCTTAGGGACAGGGGATGGCTACACCTTC. Translation: CASSLGTGDGYTF.

V usage is TRBV30 and J usage is TRBJ1-1, with unresolved D. Trimming removed 0 bases from V and 4 bases from J, with 12 bases in between. The germline gives CDR1 GTSNPN, CDR2 SVGIG (reference sequence). The CDR3 contains 14 residues. The CDR3 coding sequence is TGTGCCTGGAGTGTCGGACTTGTGAGCACTGAAGCTTTCTTT. Translating gives CAWSVGLVSTEAFF.

This rearrangement joins TRBV9 to TRBJ2-1, with 13 bases aligning to TRBD2. The CDR3 consists of 19 residues. With 3 bases clipped from V and 3 bases from J, the junction kept 12 bases outside the gene matches. The germline V gene encodes CDR1 SGDLS and CDR2 YYNGEE. CDR3 nucleotides: TGTGCCAGCAGCGACCGTAGGACTAGCGGGGGCCCCCTCTACAATGAGCAGTTCTTC. The encoded protein is CASSDRRTSGGPLYNEQFF.

V and J are TRBV7-2 and TRBJ1-3; 7 nucleotides agree with TRBD1. The CDR3 length is 13 residues. Germline trimming cut 10 bases from V and 3 bases from J; bases unmatched to any gene: 6. Germline V gene lookup returns CDR1 SGHTA and CDR2 FQGNSA. In nucleotides, the CDR3 is TGTGCCACTACCCCAGGGGGTGGAAACACCATATATTTT. Translating it yields CATTPGGGNTIYF. The variable domain in full, completed from reference TRBV7-2 and TRBJ1-3, reads GAGVSQSPSNKVTEKGKDVELRCDPISGHTALYWYRQSLGQGLEFLIYFQGNSAPDKSGLPSDRFSAERTGGSVSTLTIQRTQQEDSAVYLCATTPGGGNTIYFGEGSWLTVV.

This sequence joins TRBV28 and TRBJ2-3; 7 bases match TRBD2. The CDR3 length is 15 residues. J was trimmed by 4 bases and V by 4 bases; bases with no gene match: 8. In germline, CDR1 is MDHEN, CDR2 SYDVKM. CDR3 protein: CASSSAGLGADTQYF. The DNA for the CDR3 is TGTGCCAGCAGTTCCGCAGGACTAGGTGCAGATACGCAGTATTTT.

This clone was recorded a few times. The chain is built from TRBV2 and TRBJ2-7; the match to TRBD2 covers 11 bases. V shed 4 bases and J 6 bases; nucleotides not matched to a gene: 8. The CDR3 length is 15 residues. The germline gives CDR1 SNHLY, CDR2 FYNNEI. For the CDR3, the DNA is TGTGCCAGCAGTGCGACCGGGACTAGCGGCTCCGAGCAGTACTTC. Translation gives CASSATGTSGSEQYF.

This clone was observed a few times. This rearrangement joins TRBV7-2 to TRBJ2-2; TRBD1 is a possible D gene (6 bases). Trimming took off 8 bases at V and 0 bases at J, with 7 bases between the two ends. CDR1 and CDR2 (germline): SGHTA, FQGNSA. This CDR3 comprises 13 residues. CDR3: CASRQANTGELFF. CDR3 DNA: TGTGCCAGCCGACAGGCGAACACCGGGGAGCTGTTTTTT.

CDR3 coding DNA: TGTGCCAGCAGTTTAGGGACTAGCGGAGACCCGTACGAGCAGTACTTC. Protein: CASSLGTSGDPYEQYF. V is TRBV28 and J is TRBJ2-7, with 11 bases identical to TRBD2. Per the germline V gene, CDR1 is MDHEN and CDR2 is SYDVKM. This CDR3 comprises 16 residues. After removal of 2 bases from V and 4 bases from J, the junction contained 7 bases not matched to a gene.

This chain uses TRBV7-8 with TRBJ1-1; D uncertain. Germline V gene sequence: CDR1 SGHVS, CDR2 FQNEAQ. V was shortened by 2 bases and J by 2 bases, with 9 bases between the two germline ends. This CDR3 is 14 amino acids long. The CDR3 region has the DNA TGTGCCAGCAGCTTACGGGAGGGTAACACTGAAGCTTTCTTT. It is translated as CASSLREGNTEAFF.

The J gene is TRBJ1-2, the V gene TRBV6-6, with TRBD1 matching 12 bases. The germline CDR1 and CDR2 sequences are MNHNY and SVGAGI (reference sequence). The CDR3 contains 16 residues. Trimming took 5 bases from V and 4 from J; bases not matched to a gene: 8. CDR3 region: CASSRRDRGRSYGYTF. CDR3 sequence (DNA): TGTGCCAGCAGTCGCCGGGACAGGGGGCGCAGCTATGGCTACACCTTC.

This clone was counted a few times. This sequence joins TRBV6-5 and TRBJ1-2; D is ambiguous. The germline V and J ends were trimmed by 7 bases and 8 bases, with 14 bases remaining between them. The CDR3 loop spans 12 amino acids. Per the germline V gene, CDR1 is MNHEY and CDR2 is SVGAGI. The chain's CDR3 is CASTNRGRGYTF. CDR3 DNA sequence: TGTGCCAGCACAAACCGGGGTCGGGGCTACACCTTC.

This clone was seen just once. V gene TRBV18 combines with J gene TRBJ1-5, with 9 bases fitting TRBD1. The V gene end was trimmed by 6 bases and the J gene end by 4 bases; junction bases not matched to a gene: 7. CDR1 and CDR2 from the germline V gene are KGHSH and LQKENI. This CDR3 spans 15 amino acids. The CDR3, as DNA: TGTGCCAGCTCGCAGGGACAGGGTGTAAATCAGCCCCAGCATTTT. As protein: CASSQGQGVNQPQHF.

V usage is TRBV7-2 and J usage is TRBJ2-5, with 7 positions matching TRBD1. The germline gives CDR1 SGHTA, CDR2 FQGNSA. V was pared by 5 bases and J by 0 bases, with 9 bases of the junction left unmatched. This CDR3 has 16 amino acids. The CDR3 loop reads CASSHRRGQNQETQYF. CDR3 coding DNA: TGTGCCAGCAGCCACCGTCGGGGACAGAACCAAGAGACCCAGTACTTC.

The gene calls are TRBV10-3 and TRBJ1-1, with a tentative D call TRBD1 (5 bases). The germline CDR1 and CDR2 sequences are ENHRY and SYGVKD. The CDR3 has 12 residues. V lost 4 bases and J lost 4, with 7 bases in between. The CDR3 coding sequence is TGTGCCATCAGTGCGGGGGGCACTGAAGCTTTCTTT. It translates to CAISAGGTEAFF.

This clone was recorded a few times. The V gene is TRBV11-3, the J gene TRBJ2-1; 10 nucleotides line up with TRBD2. The germline V gene has CDR1 SGHNT and CDR2 YENEEA. J gave up 6 bases and V 5 bases, and 4 bases lay outside the gene matches. The CDR3 has 14 amino acids. The CDR3 DNA reads as TGTGCCAGCAGCCCTAGCGGGGGCCTCAATGAGCAGTTCTTC. It specifies CASSPSGGLNEQFF.

The chain is built from TRBV28 and TRBJ2-1; 12 bases align to TRBD2. The ends lost 3 bases at V and 1 base at J; junction bases unmatched: 1. The CDR3 loop spans 16 amino acids. The germline gives CDR1 MDHEN, CDR2 SYDVKM. Here the CDR3 reads CASSLTSGGSYNEQFF. DNA of the CDR3: TGTGCCAGCAGTTTGACTAGCGGGGGATCCTACAATGAGCAGTTCTTC.

The chain has TRBV28 and TRBJ2-1; 8 bases are a match to TRBD2. This CDR3 is built from 15 residues. Per germline, CDR1 MDHEN and CDR2 SYDVKM. After removal of 3 bases from V and 3 bases from J, the junction contained 4 bases not matched to a gene. The CDR3 sequence: CASSFGRGGYNEQFF. The CDR3 nucleotides read TGTGCCAGCAGTTTCGGGAGGGGGGGCTACAATGAGCAGTTCTTC.

This clone has a handful of counts. The chain carries TRBV6-6 and TRBJ1-3; D remains ambiguous. V was cut by 5 bases and J by 4 bases, with 3 bases left in between. The CDR3 covers 11 residues. Germline CDR1 MNHNY, CDR2 SVGAGI (reference sequence). The CDR3 DNA follows: TGTGCCAGCAGTCAAGGAAACACCATATATTTT. Translation gives CASSQGNTIYF.

The DNA for the CDR3 is TGTGCCAGCAGTGGGGGACTCTATGGCTACACCTTC. Encoded protein: CASSGGLYGYTF. The J gene is TRBJ1-2, the V gene TRBV2; D may be TRBD1 (5 bases). Per germline, CDR1 SNHLY and CDR2 FYNNEI. The V gene lost 4 bases and the J gene lost 4 bases, with 7 bases spanning the gap. CDR3 length equals 12 residues.

The chain joins TRBV7-2 to TRBJ1-1; D is unclear. CDR3 length: 13 residues. The germline gives CDR1 SGHTA, CDR2 FQGNSA. Trimming removed 4 bases from V and 11 bases from J, with 17 bases in between. The CDR3 DNA is TGTGCCAGCAGCTCCCTACTAAGGTTTCAGGCTTTCTTT. It encodes CASSSLLRFQAFF.

The chain combines TRBV19 with TRBJ2-3; 7 positions agree with TRBD2. After removal of 7 bases from V and 2 bases from J, the junction contained 6 bases not matched to a gene. Germline lookup yields CDR1 LNHDA and CDR2 SQIVND (reference sequence). The CDR3 loop spans 14 amino acids. Here the CDR3 reads CASTFSGVTDTQYF. The CDR3 nucleotides are TGTGCCAGTACTTTCAGCGGGGTCACAGATACGCAGTATTTT. Full variable domain (outside the CDR3, taken from reference TRBV19 and TRBJ2-3): DGGITQSPKYLFRKEGQNVTLSCEQNLNHDAMYWYRQDPGQGLRLIYYSQIVNDFQKGDIAEGYSVSREKKESFPLTVTSAQKNPTAFYLCASTFSGVTDTQYFGPGTRLTVL.